The clone carrying this TCR beta chain occurred many times. This entry is derived from a study of T cells after yellow fever vaccination. The CDR3 has 13 amino acids. V shed 7 bases and J shed 5 bases, with 14 bases lying between them. In TCRdb, the 5' RACE reads were re-called with MiXCR into one record per CDR3 protein. This sample has a few hundred thousand distinct CDR3 sequences, with 5.2% found just once. Sequencing was performed on CD4+ T cells sorted from PBMCs, taken on the day of the yellow fever booster vaccination. The chain combines TRBV12-3 or TRBV12-4 with TRBJ2-5; possibly TRBD1 or TRBD2 for D (5 bases each). The TCR sequence derives from a young man who received the YFV17D yellow fever vaccine. In nucleotides, the CDR3 is TGTGCCAGCACCCGGGACGGTCGGGAGACCCAGTACTTC. Residues: CASTRDGRETQYF.